Following are 30 T cell receptor beta chains from one sample sequenced in a study of T cell responses to AZD1222 COVID-19 vaccine. Sequenced by immunoSEQ multiplex PCR; TCRdb stores in-frame clones only, minus some. The data show roughly 100,000 clones, approximately 90% seen once. Here the sequenced sample was peripheral blood, taken on day 0 of AZD1222 vaccination. Receptors originate from an adult in good health.

The chain recombines TRBV7-9 with TRBJ1-1; no clear D. V gave up 2 bases and J gave up 4 bases, with 5 bases separating them. CDR3 length equals 12 residues. Per germline, CDR1 SEHNR and CDR2 FQNEAQ (reference sequence). The CDR3 loop reads CASSLRSTEAFF. Written as DNA, the CDR3 is TGTGCCAGCAGCTTAAGAAGCACTGAAGCTTTCTTT.

The chain joins TRBV3-1 (or the pseudogene TRBV3-2) to TRBJ2-1; tentatively, D is TRBD1 (6 bases). The CDR3 sequence is 12 residues long. The V end was cut by 5 bases, the J end by 9 bases, with 11 bases between. Germline V lookup: CDR1 LGHDT, CDR2 YNNKEL (reference sequence). The CDR3 DNA reads as TGTGCCAGCAGCGCAAGGGGGTTTGAGCAGTTCTTC. This encodes CASSARGFEQFF.

The V and J genes are TRBV10-1 and TRBJ2-7; a possible D gene is TRBD2 (6 bases). Germline CDR1 and CDR2: WNHNN and SYGVQD (reference sequence). V was pared by 2 bases and J by 5 bases, with 16 bases between. The CDR3 totals 15 residues. CDR3: CASSESARESHEQYF. The CDR3 DNA sequence: TGCGCCAGCAGTGAGAGTGCCCGGGAGTCCCACGAGCAGTACTTC.

This clone has just a few counts. This rearrangement joins TRBV11-2 to TRBJ1-5, with 8 nucleotides matching TRBD1. The junction had 7 bases not matched to a gene; V was cut back by 3 bases and J by 0 bases. The length of the CDR3 is 17 residues. Germline V gives CDR1 SGHAT, CDR2 FQNNGV. The DNA for the CDR3 is TGTGCCAGCAGCTTGAGCCGGACAGGGAATAGCAATCAGCCCCAGCATTTT. It encodes CASSLSRTGNSNQPQHF.

The chain has TRBV4-2 and TRBJ2-7; D may be TRBD1 or TRBD2 (5 bases each). The CDR3 length is 15 residues. The germline V gene has CDR1 LGHNA and CDR2 YNFKEQ. With 0 bases removed from V and 3 bases from J, the gap between germline ends came to 12 bases. This chain's CDR3 is CASSQDHGTRYEQYF. The CDR3 DNA is TGTGCCAGCAGCCAAGATCACGGGACCCGCTACGAGCAGTACTTC.

This chain joins TRBV11-3 and TRBJ2-7, with 9 bases identical to TRBD1. Germline trimming cut 4 bases from V and 3 bases from J; bases unmatched to any gene: 4. CDR3 length equals 14 residues. The V gene's germline CDR1 is SGHNT and CDR2 YENEEA. The CDR3 DNA reads as TGTGCCAGCAGCTCTTCGACAGGGGGCTACGAGCAGTACTTC. Its translation is CASSSSTGGYEQYF.

In this sample, this clone turned up once. This chain connects TRBV2 to TRBJ2-7, with a tentative D call TRBD1 (5 bases). V was cut by 4 bases and J by 5 bases, with 15 bases left in between. The CDR3 extends over 14 amino acids. From germline, CDR1 is SNHLY and CDR2 FYNNEI. The CDR3: CASSGLTAQDEQYF. As DNA, the CDR3 is TGTGCCAGCAGTGGTCTGACAGCACAGGACGAGCAGTACTTC.

The chain uses TRBV18 and TRBJ2-5; TRBD2 matches 8 bases. CDR3 length: 18 amino acids. Germline CDR1 reads KGHSH; CDR2 reads LQKENI. J gave up 0 bases and V 3 bases, and 12 bases lay outside the gene matches. The DNA of the CDR3 is TGTGCCAGCTCACCCCAACCCTCTAGCGGGCTGTACCAAGAGACCCAGTACTTC. Amino acids: CASSPQPSSGLYQETQYF. The full variable domain, rest sourced from reference TRBV18 and TRBJ2-5, is NAGVMQNPRHLVRRRGQEARLRCSPMKGHSHVYWYRQLPEEGLKFMVYLQKENIIDESGMPKERFSAEFPKEGPSILRIQQVVRGDSAAYFCASSPQPSSGLYQETQYFGPGTRLLVL.

The V and J genes are TRBV11-2 and TRBJ2-2; D gene ambiguous. The CDR3 contains 13 residues. Germline lookup yields CDR1 SGHAT and CDR2 FQNNGV. The V gene lost 3 bases and the J gene lost 5 bases, with 7 bases spanning the gap. CDR3 in amino acids: CASSLEGTGELFF. Here the CDR3 DNA reads TGTGCCAGCAGCTTGGAAGGGACCGGGGAGCTGTTTTTT.

This clone was counted a single time. The V call is TRBV6-6, the J call TRBJ2-5; possible D gene TRBD2, 5 bases. The CDR3 consists of 14 residues. The ends were cut back, 7 bases at V and 2 bases at J, with 14 bases in the middle. Germline CDR1 reads MNHNY; CDR2 reads SVGAGI (reference sequence). The CDR3 here is CASTQGGPQETQYF. CDR3 in DNA: TGTGCCAGCACCCAAGGAGGACCTCAAGAGACCCAGTACTTC.

The chain carries TRBV24-1 and TRBJ1-5; TRBD1 matches 9 bases. V shed 3 bases, J shed 2 bases, and the junction held 4 bases outside the gene matches. Germline V lookup: CDR1 KGHDR, CDR2 SFDVKD. This CDR3 has 16 amino acids. The DNA of the CDR3 is TGTGCCACCAGTGATACACAGGGGGCCGGCAATCAGCCCCAGCATTTT. It specifies CATSDTQGAGNQPQHF.

The chain combines TRBV6-5 with TRBJ1-4; 7 bases are shared with TRBD1. The CDR3 totals 14 residues. V lost 7 bases and J lost 5; bases outside the gene matches: 7. Germline-derived CDR1 and CDR2 are MNHEY and SVGAGI. The CDR3 reads CASTPGQINEKLFF. CDR3 in DNA: TGTGCCAGCACTCCGGGACAGATCAATGAAAAACTGTTTTTT.

The chain links TRBV28 to TRBJ2-5, with 9 bases that match TRBD2. Germline-derived CDR1 and CDR2 are MDHEN and SYDVKM. The CDR3 extends over 15 amino acids. Germline trimming cut 4 bases from V and 9 bases from J; bases unmatched to any gene: 12. The CDR3 DNA reads as TGTGCCAGCAGTTCCCCCGGGACTAGCTCCCGGCCCCAGTACTTC. Translated, it gives CASSSPGTSSRPQYF.

The rearrangement joins TRBV9 to TRBJ2-1, with D unresolved. Germline loops: CDR1 SGDLS, CDR2 YYNGEE. Trimming stripped 2 bases from V and 0 bases from J, with 9 bases between. The CDR3 contains 15 residues. The CDR3 DNA is TGTGCCAGCAGCGTGGAAACCAGCTCCTACAATGAGCAGTTCTTC. The encoded protein is CASSVETSSYNEQFF.

This rearrangement joins TRBV4-1 to TRBJ1-5; D is ambiguous. The germline V gene has CDR1 MGHRA and CDR2 YSYEKL. Trimming left V 4 bases short and J 10 bases short, with 14 bases between. This CDR3 is 13 amino acids long. This CDR3 is CASSPQTPGPQHF. The CDR3 DNA sequence: TGCGCCAGCAGCCCCCAAACCCCGGGACCCCAGCATTTT.

This chain joins TRBV21-1 and TRBJ2-5; TRBD1 is the table's D call, not checked against the DNA. TRBV21-1 is annotated as a pseudogene. This CDR3 region has 15 residues. CDR3 nucleotide sequence: TGTGCCAGCAGGGGGACAGGGATTTTAGTAGAGACCCAGTACTTC. Its protein is CASRGTGILVETQYF.

The CDR3 DNA reads as TGTGCCAGCAATATTAGACTAGCGGGAGGAAACGGGGAGCTGTTTTTT. Protein sequence: CASNIRLAGGNGELFF. The V gene is TRBV19, the J gene TRBJ2-2, with 13 bases identical to TRBD2. The germline gives CDR1 LNHDA, CDR2 SQIVND (reference sequence). V lost 9 bases to trimming and J lost 7 bases; unmatched junction nucleotides: 11. The CDR3 runs 16 residues.

The chain carries TRBV27 and TRBJ2-7, with D perhaps given as TRBD1 or TRBD2 (5 bases each). CDR3 size: 14 residues. Germline V gene data show CDR1 as MNHEY and CDR2 as SMNVEV (reference sequence). V was shortened by 5 bases and J by 4 bases, with 15 bases between the two germline ends. This CDR3 is CASSLGTPTYEQYF. The CDR3 bases are TGTGCCAGCAGTCTCGGGACCCCTACATACGAGCAGTACTTC.

The gene calls are TRBV5-6 and TRBJ2-6; possible D gene TRBD2, 6 bases. The CDR3 is 17 amino acids. Trimming removed 2 bases from V and 0 bases from J, with 12 bases in between. Germline CDR1 SGHDT, CDR2 YYEEEE. The CDR3 is CASSLTGVGSGANVLTF. As DNA, the CDR3 is TGTGCCAGCAGCTTAACGGGGGTCGGCTCTGGGGCCAACGTCCTGACTTTC.

J is TRBJ2-1 and V is TRBV4-1, with 12 positions matching TRBD1. Germline V gives CDR1 MGHRA, CDR2 YSYEKL. V shed 1 base and J 8 bases; nucleotides not matched to a gene: 6. CDR3 size: 16 residues. The CDR3 sequence is CASSQAPGQGAYEQFF. CDR3 nucleotides: TGCGCCAGCAGCCAAGCTCCGGGACAGGGGGCGTATGAGCAGTTCTTC.

The chain employs TRBV5-1 and TRBJ2-1; D not resolved. This CDR3 spans 14 amino acids. Germline lookup yields CDR1 SGHRS and CDR2 YFSETQ. Trimming left V 2 bases short and J 8 bases short, with 14 bases between. CDR3 in DNA: TGCGCCAGCAGCTTTGGAAACGTCATGGATGAGCAGTTCTTC. Its protein product is CASSFGNVMDEQFF.

The V gene is TRBV29-1, the J gene TRBJ2-1; D is uncertain. The CDR3 is made up of 12 amino acids. Germline CDR1 is SQVTM and CDR2 is ANQGSEA. The V gene lost 8 bases and the J gene lost 7 bases, with 15 bases spanning the gap. The CDR3 sequence: CSSDKGPNEQFF. For the CDR3, the DNA is TGCAGCTCTGATAAGGGTCCTAATGAGCAGTTCTTC.

This CDR3 is CASSPALTDTQYF. CDR3 sequence (DNA): TGTGCCAGCAGCCCTGCGTTGACAGATACGCAGTATTTT. The chain joins TRBV7-6 to TRBJ2-3; D remains ambiguous. Germline loops: CDR1 SGHVS, CDR2 FNYEAQ. V was trimmed by 5 bases and J by 3 bases, leaving 9 bases between them. The CDR3 runs 13 residues.

The chain joins TRBV19 to TRBJ1-5; tentative D call: TRBD1 (5 bases). The CDR3 is made up of 14 amino acids. Germline V lookup: CDR1 LNHDA, CDR2 SQIVND (reference sequence). V was trimmed by 3 bases and J by 1 base, leaving 7 bases between them. CDR3 sequence (DNA): TGTGCCAGTAGTATCTCAGGGAGCAATCAGCCCCAGCATTTT. Translating it yields CASSISGSNQPQHF.

The V call is TRBV24-1, the J call TRBJ2-7, with 8 bases identical to TRBD2. Germline V gene sequence: CDR1 KGHDR, CDR2 SFDVKD. The CDR3 loop spans 15 amino acids. With V trimmed by 2 bases and J by 3 bases, 5 bases remained unmatched. The CDR3 reads CATSDSRTSNYEQYF. CDR3 nucleotides: TGTGCCACCAGTGATTCGAGGACTAGCAACTACGAGCAGTACTTC.

The V call is TRBV28, the J call TRBJ1-6; D is possibly TRBD1 (5 bases). Germline V lookup: CDR1 MDHEN, CDR2 SYDVKM. This CDR3 region has 14 residues. V was clipped by 8 bases and J by 2 bases, with 10 bases between them. CDR3 nucleotide sequence: TGTGCCAGCGCCAGGACAACCTATAATTCACCCCTCCACTTT. This sequence encodes CASARTTYNSPLHF. Together with reference TRBV28 and TRBJ1-6, the CDR3 gives the full variable domain: DVKVTQSSRYLVKRTGEKVFLECVQDMDHENMFWYRQDPGLGLRLIYFSYDVKMKEKGDIPEGYSVSREKKERFSLILESASTNQTSMYLCASARTTYNSPLHFGNGTRLTVT.

The chain couples TRBV5-1 to TRBJ1-4; D gene ambiguous. The CDR3 consists of 13 residues. The germline V gene encodes CDR1 SGHRS and CDR2 YFSETQ. V shed 1 base and J shed 7 bases, with 8 bases lying between them. The CDR3 here is CASSLSIGEKLFF. Here the CDR3 DNA reads TGCGCCAGCAGCTTGAGTATTGGTGAAAAACTGTTTTTT.

The chain is built from TRBV4-2 and TRBJ2-1, with D unresolved. The CDR3 is made up of 13 amino acids. The ends were cut back, 0 bases at V and 10 bases at J, with 10 bases in the middle. Per germline, CDR1 LGHNA and CDR2 YNFKEQ. CDR3 in amino acids: CASSQDPSREQFF. CDR3 nucleotides: TGTGCCAGCAGCCAAGACCCGTCCAGAGAGCAGTTCTTC.

V is TRBV9 and J is TRBJ1-1; no clear D gene. Germline loops: CDR1 SGDLS, CDR2 YYNGEE. The CDR3 is made up of 13 amino acids. The ends were cut back, 0 bases at V and 4 bases at J, with 7 bases in the middle. This CDR3 is CASSVEWFTEAFF. The CDR3 region has the DNA TGTGCCAGCAGCGTAGAATGGTTCACTGAAGCTTTCTTT.

The rearrangement joins TRBV12-3 or TRBV12-4 to TRBJ1-3; D gene uncertain. The length of the CDR3 is 13 residues. V shed 6 bases and J shed 4 bases, with 10 bases lying between them. The CDR3 reads CASRLGEGNTIYF. For the CDR3, the DNA is TGTGCCAGCAGGCTGGGAGAGGGAAACACCATATATTTT.